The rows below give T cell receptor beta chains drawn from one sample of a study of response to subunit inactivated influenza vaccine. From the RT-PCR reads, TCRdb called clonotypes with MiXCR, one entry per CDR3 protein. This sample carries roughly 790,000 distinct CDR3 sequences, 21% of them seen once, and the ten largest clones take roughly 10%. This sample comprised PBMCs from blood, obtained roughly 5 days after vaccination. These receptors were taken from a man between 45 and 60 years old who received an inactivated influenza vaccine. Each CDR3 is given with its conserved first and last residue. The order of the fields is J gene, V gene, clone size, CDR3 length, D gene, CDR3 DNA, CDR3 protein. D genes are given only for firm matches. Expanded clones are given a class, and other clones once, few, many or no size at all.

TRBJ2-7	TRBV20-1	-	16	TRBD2	TGCAGTGCTAGAGAGGGCGGTAGCGGGACCTCCTACGAGCAGTACTTC	CSAREGGSGTSYEQYF
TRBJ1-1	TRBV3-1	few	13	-	TGTGCCAGCAGCCCGATGGGGAGAACTGAAGCTTTCTTT	CASSPMGRTEAFF
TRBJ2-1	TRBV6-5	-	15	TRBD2	TGTGCCAGCAGTTACTCGACTAGCGGACACAATGAGCAGTTCTTC	CASSYSTSGHNEQFF
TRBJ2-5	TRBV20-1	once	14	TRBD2	TGCAGTGCTAGGGAACTAGCGGGAGGACAGACCCAGTACTTC	CSARELAGGQTQYF
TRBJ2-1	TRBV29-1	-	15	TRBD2	TGCAGCGTTCCCCGAGTAGCGGGAGGTAGGAATGAGCAGTTCTTC	CSVPRVAGGRNEQFF
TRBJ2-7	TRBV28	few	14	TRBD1	TGTGCCAGCAGTTTTCTCGGGACAGCCTACGAGCAGTACTTC	CASSFLGTAYEQYF
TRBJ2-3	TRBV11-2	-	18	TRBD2	TGTGCCAGCAGCTTCGTTCACGGCGGGAGGTCAGGGGCAGATACGCAGTATTTT	CASSFVHGGRSGADTQYF
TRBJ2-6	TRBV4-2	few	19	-	TGTGCCAGCAGCCAAGATCGGGTGACTCTCGGCTCTGGGGCCAACGTCCTGACTTTC	CASSQDRVTLGSGANVLTF
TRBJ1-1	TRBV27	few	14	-	TGTGCCAGCAGTTTATCTCGGGTGAACACTGAAGCTTTCTTT	CASSLSRVNTEAFF
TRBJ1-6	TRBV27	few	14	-	TGTGCCAGCAGGGAAACAGGGTGGGATTCACCCCTCCACTTT	CASRETGWDSPLHF
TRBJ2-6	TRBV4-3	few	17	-	TGCGCCAGCAGCCAAGATTCGGCAGTGTCTGGGGCCAACGTCCTGACTTTC	CASSQDSAVSGANVLTF
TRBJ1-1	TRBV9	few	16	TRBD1	TGTGCCAGCAGCGCCACAGGGGGCGCGGGGAACACTGAAGCTTTCTTT	CASSATGGAGNTEAFF
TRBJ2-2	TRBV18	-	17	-	TGTGCCAGCTCACCGAACAGGCGAGGGTCAAACACCGGGGAGCTGTTTTTT	CASSPNRRGSNTGELFF
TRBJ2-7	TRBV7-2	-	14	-	TGTGCCAGCAGCTTAACAGGGCCTTACTACGAGCAGTACTTC	CASSLTGPYYEQYF
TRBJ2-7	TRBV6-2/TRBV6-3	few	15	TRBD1	TGTGCCAGCAGAAACACGCCGGGACAGGGGTACGAGCAGTACTTC	CASRNTPGQGYEQYF
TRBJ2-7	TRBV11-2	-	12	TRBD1	TGTGCCAGCAGCTTAGACCGGGACAGGGAATACTTC	CASSLDRDREYF